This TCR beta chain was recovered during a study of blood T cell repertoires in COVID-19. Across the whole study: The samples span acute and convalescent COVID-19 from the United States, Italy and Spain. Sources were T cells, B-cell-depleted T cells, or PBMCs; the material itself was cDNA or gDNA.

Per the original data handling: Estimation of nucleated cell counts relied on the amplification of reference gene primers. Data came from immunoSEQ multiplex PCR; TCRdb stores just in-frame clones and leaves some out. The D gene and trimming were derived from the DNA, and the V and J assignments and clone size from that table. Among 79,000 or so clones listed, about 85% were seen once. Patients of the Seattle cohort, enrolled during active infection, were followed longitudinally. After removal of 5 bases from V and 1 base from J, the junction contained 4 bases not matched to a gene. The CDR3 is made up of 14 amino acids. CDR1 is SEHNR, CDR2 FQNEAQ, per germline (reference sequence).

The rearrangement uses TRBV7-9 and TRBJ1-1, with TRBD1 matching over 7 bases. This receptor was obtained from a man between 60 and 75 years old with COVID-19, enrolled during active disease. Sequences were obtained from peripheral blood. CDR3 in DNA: TGTGCCAGCAGCGCCCAGGGGGGGAACACTGAAGCTTTCTTT. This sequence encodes CASSAQGGNTEAFF. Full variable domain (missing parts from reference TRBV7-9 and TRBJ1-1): DTGVSQNPRHKITKRGQNVTFRCDPISEHNRLYWYRQTLGQGPEFLTYFQNEAQLEKSRLLSDRFSAERPKGSFSTLEIQRTEQGDSAMYLCASSAQGGNTEAFFGQGTRLTVV.